This T cell receptor (beta chain) was sequenced during a study of blood T cell repertoires in COVID-19. About the research overall: Italy, Spain and the United States were the sources of the convalescent and acute COVID-19 samples. PBMCs, B-cell-depleted T cells, or T cells provided the cDNA or gDNA that made up the material.

Followed over time, Seattle patients had been enrolled while infection was active. V trimming: 2 bases; J trimming: 2 bases; junction bases outside the gene matches: 10. This CDR3 is 17 amino acids long. In germline, CDR1 is MNHEY, CDR2 SMNVEV (reference sequence). Authors' methods: Amplifying reference gene primers gave estimates of nucleated cell counts. Repertoires were generated with immunoSEQ multiplex PCR, while TCRdb's copy carries only in-frame clones and drops some. V and J calls and clone size follow that table, whereas D and trimming were derived from the DNA. The profile shows about 180,000 clones, around four fifths of them singletons.

Sequenced input: peripheral blood. This chain links TRBV27 with TRBJ2-3; TRBD2 aligns across 7 bases. The receptor's source is a woman aged 65 to 85 with COVID-19, enrolled during active disease. CDR3 loop: CASSLRGPSGFTDTQYF. The DNA of the CDR3 is TGTGCCAGCAGTTTACGAGGGCCTAGCGGTTTCACAGATACGCAGTATTTT.